This TCR beta chain was retrieved from a study of beta chain features in type 1 diabetes. Across the whole study: Age, gender and cell yields were similar between patients and healthy donors. Findings of the study overall: Sequencing the cDNA could make cells with high TCR expression show up more than they should. When VDJ junctions were examined, type 1 diabetes patients showed fewer insertions and more deletions. A closer apparent resemblance between naive, central memory and Treg TCRB repertoires was seen in patients than in healthy donors. Patients with Type 1 diabetes showed moderately but significantly shorter TCRB CDR3s in all four CD4+ subsets.

Worth noting for this clone: Its cognate antigen is unknown.

Isolated RNA was reverse transcribed in full, so expressed TCRB transcripts were sequenced. Produced via immunoSEQ multiplex PCR; TCRdb's table is partial and in-frame only. Of 120,000 to 150,000 clones listed, about 13% are singletons. Germline V gene sequence: CDR1 SGHNT, CDR2 YENEEA. This CDR3 region has 17 residues. V lost 1 base to trimming and J lost 0 bases; unmatched junction nucleotides: 7. The chain carries TRBV11-3 and TRBJ1-1; 8 nucleotides align to TRBD1. Specimen: central memory CD4+ T cells from blood. This sequence originates from a man aged 18 to 35 with type 1 diabetes. The chain's CDR3 is CASSLVRDRRLNTEAFF. CDR3 in DNA: TGTGCCAGCAGCTTAGTCCGGGACAGGAGATTGAACACTGAAGCTTTCTTT. Full variable domain (outside the CDR3, taken from reference TRBV11-3 and TRBJ1-1): EAGVVQSPRYKIIEKKQPVAFWCNPISGHNTLYWYLQNLGQGPELLIRYENEEAVDDSQLPKDRFSAERLKGVDSTLKIQPAELGDSAVYLCASSLVRDRRLNTEAFFGQGTRLTVV.